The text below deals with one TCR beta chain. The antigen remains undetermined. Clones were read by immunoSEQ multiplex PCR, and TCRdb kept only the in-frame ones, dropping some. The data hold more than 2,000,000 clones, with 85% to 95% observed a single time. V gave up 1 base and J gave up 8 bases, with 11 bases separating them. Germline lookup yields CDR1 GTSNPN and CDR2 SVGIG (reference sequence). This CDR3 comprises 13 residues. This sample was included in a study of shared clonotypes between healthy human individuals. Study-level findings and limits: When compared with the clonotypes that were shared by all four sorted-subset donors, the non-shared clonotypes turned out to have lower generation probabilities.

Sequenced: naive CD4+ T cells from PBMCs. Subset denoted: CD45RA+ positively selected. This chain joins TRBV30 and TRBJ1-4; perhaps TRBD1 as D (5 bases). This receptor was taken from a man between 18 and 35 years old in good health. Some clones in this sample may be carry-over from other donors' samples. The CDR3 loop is CAWSARVGEKLFF. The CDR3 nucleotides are TGTGCCTGGAGTGCCAGGGTTGGGGAAAAACTGTTTTTT.